One T cell receptor (beta chain) is described in this entry. Its antigen remains unidentified. The ends lost 6 bases at V and 4 bases at J; junction bases unmatched: 6. Germline CDR1 and CDR2: MNHNS and SASEGT. CDR3 length: 14 residues. Generated by immunoSEQ multiplex PCR, the TCRdb table keeps only in-frame clones and is missing some. The data hold about 340,000 clones, with about 73% observed a single time. The sample originates from a study of shared clonotypes between healthy human individuals. Turning to the study itself: Per donor, three plates held CD4 naive cells, three held CD4 memory, two held CD8 naive and one held CD8 memory.

Study-level results: Clonotypes shared by all four sorted-subset donors had higher generation probabilities than non-shared clonotypes. A limitation of the genetic and exposure-history diversity represented arose from few donors.

The sample consisted of memory CD4+ T cells sorted from blood. Subset noted: CD45RA-negative fraction. The sequence was obtained from a man aged 25-45 years in good health. The chain carries TRBV6-1 and TRBJ2-7; 10 bases map to TRBD1. In DNA, the CDR3 is TGTGCCAGCAGGTCGGGACAGGGGTGGTACGAGCAGTACTTC. Its protein product is CASRSGQGWYEQYF.